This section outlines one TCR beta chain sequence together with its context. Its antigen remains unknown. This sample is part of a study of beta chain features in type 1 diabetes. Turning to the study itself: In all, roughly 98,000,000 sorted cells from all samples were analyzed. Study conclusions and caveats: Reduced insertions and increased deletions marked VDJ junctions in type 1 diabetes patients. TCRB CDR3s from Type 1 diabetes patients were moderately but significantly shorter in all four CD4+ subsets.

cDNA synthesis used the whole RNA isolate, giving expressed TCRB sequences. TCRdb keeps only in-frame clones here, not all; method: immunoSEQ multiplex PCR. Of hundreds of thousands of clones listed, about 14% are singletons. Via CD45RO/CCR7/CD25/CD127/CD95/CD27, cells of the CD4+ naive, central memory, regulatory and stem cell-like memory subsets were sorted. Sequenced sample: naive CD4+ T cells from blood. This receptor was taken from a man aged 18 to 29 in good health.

CDR3 region: CAISRQSAYEQYF. CDR3 bases: TGTGCCATCAGTCGGCAGTCCGCCTACGAGCAGTACTTC. V usage is TRBV10-3 and J usage is TRBJ2-7; D remains ambiguous. Germline CDR1 ENHRY, CDR2 SYGVKD. CDR3 length: 13 amino acids. With 5 bases removed from V and 2 bases from J, the gap between germline ends came to 10 bases.